A selection of T cell receptor beta chains follows, all from one sample in a study of tumor-infiltrating lymphocytes in localized non-small cell lung cancer. Data came from immunoSEQ multiplex PCR; TCRdb stores just in-frame clones and leaves some out. The data contain about 24,000 clones, roughly 64% of them singletons. Sequencing input: lung tumor tissue. The source is a human donor with non-small cell lung cancer. CDR3s leave out the opening cysteine and the closing phenylalanine or tryptophan.

V gene,J gene,CDR3 protein
TRBV5-1,TRBJ2-5,ASSSQGNQETQY
TRBV19,TRBJ1-2,ASSTATYGYT
TRBV5-1,TRBJ1-4,ASSLGVGREKLF
TRBV19,TRBJ1-1,ASSTEDSMNTEAF
TRBV11-2,TRBJ1-3,ASSLTGMVNTIY
TRBV7-8,TRBJ2-7,ASSFIAGVYEQY
TRBV5-5,TRBJ2-7,ASREAVSYSYEQY
TRBV30,TRBJ1-1,ALQGEGTEAF
TRBV6-1,TRBJ2-2,ASSVGGRMAGELF
TRBV11-2,TRBJ2-2,ASSPNRGGGELF
TRBV18,TRBJ2-7,ASSPYLAGGPGEQY
TRBV5-1,TRBJ2-1,ASSLAAMGNEQF
TRBV29-1,TRBJ1-4,SVGQGNEKLF
TRBV18,TRBJ2-1,ASSPPQGRKDNEQF
TRBV5-6,TRBJ2-7,ASSLLGAPPNEQY
TRBV19,TRBJ1-5,ASSTSRNQPQH
TRBV10-3,TRBJ1-1,AISGGGARPGNTEAF
TRBV28,TRBJ2-1,ASSLVGAGGWGYNEQF
TRBV7-2,TRBJ1-2,ASSLDTLDYGYT
TRBV6-4,TRBJ2-7,ASSEDRAAGEQY
TRBV2,TRBJ2-7,ASSGDSRSSYEQY
TRBV6-1,TRBJ1-4,ASSEVGAATNEKLF
TRBV5-6,TRBJ2-3,ASSLEDRDTQY
TRBV2,TRBJ2-5,ASSEITAQETQY
TRBV6-6,TRBJ2-1,ASSYPDKYNEQF
TRBV7-9,TRBJ2-7,ASSFGETEQY
TRBV2,TRBJ2-7,ASQKDGSSYEQY
TRBV5-6,TRBJ2-7,ASSLDRGNEQY
TRBV6-5,TRBJ1-1,ASSLRENTEAF
TRBV7-2,TRBJ2-7,ASSLETGREQY
TRBV4-1,TRBJ2-4,ASSQENGNIQY
TRBV29-1,TRBJ1-5,SVRQGVSMDQPQH
TRBV25-1,TRBJ2-3,ASSSLREGGSTDTQY
TRBV29-1,TRBJ1-2,SVLGQGNGYT
TRBV10-3,TRBJ2-2,AISPRASGNTGELF
TRBV7-3,TRBJ1-3,ASSPGVGVGNTIY
TRBV25-1,TRBJ2-1,ASSPPSGVGSYNEQF
TRBV2,TRBJ2-5,ASSWTSGSQTQY
TRBV6-6,TRBJ1-5,ASNGQGGTQPQH
TRBV7-6,TRBJ2-7,ASGRLAGALRVGEQY
TRBV28,TRBJ2-1,ASSSARAEQF
TRBV18,TRBJ2-7,ASSPGTGPYEQY
TRBV10-3,TRBJ2-7,AISEDPQVYEQY
TRBV30,TRBJ2-6,AWSSDPSGANVLT
TRBV29-1,TRBJ1-2,SVVLAWGTAYGYT
TRBV5-1,TRBJ2-2,ASSPHRDPSTGELF
TRBV19,TRBJ1-2,ASSKQNYGYT
TRBV11-2,TRBJ2-5,ASSLGLAQETQY
TRBV21-1,TRBJ1-5,ASSKGGGREPQH
TRBV23-1,TRBJ2-5,ASSQSFKFHGGVETQY
TRBV5-1,TRBJ2-2,ASSRDLTPTGELF
TRBV25-1,TRBJ2-7,ASSDPASGRAYEQY
TRBV7-9,TRBJ1-2,ASSLDGGAGGYT
TRBV19,TRBJ1-2,ASSETANYGYT
TRBV19,TRBJ1-1,ASRGGWAGTILNTEAF
TRBV2,TRBJ2-5,ASRAGTEQETQY
TRBV18,TRBJ1-1,ASSLRGTIEAF
TRBV5-1,TRBJ2-7,ASSLGGLSYEQY
TRBV4-2,TRBJ2-1,ASSLRLAGVYNEQF
TRBV5-6,TRBJ1-5,ASSLGTYSNQPQH